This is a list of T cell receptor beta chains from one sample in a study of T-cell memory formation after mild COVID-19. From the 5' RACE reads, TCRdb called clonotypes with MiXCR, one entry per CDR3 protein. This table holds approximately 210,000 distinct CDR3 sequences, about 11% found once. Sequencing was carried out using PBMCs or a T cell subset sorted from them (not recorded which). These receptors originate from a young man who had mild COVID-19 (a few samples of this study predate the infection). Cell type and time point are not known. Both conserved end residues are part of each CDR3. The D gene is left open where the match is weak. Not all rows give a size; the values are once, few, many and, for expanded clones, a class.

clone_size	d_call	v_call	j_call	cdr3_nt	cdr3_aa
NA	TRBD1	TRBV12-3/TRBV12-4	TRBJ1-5	TGTGCCAGCAGTAGGGGGACAGGGGGAGGCGTTAATCAGCCCCAGCATTTT	CASSRGTGGGVNQPQHF
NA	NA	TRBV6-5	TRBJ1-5	TGTGCCAGCAGACCATACAGGGGCAATCAGCCCCAGCATTTT	CASRPYRGNQPQHF
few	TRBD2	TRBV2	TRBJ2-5	TGTGCCAGCGCCAGACTAGCGGGGCTCCAAGAGACCCAGTACTTC	CASARLAGLQETQYF
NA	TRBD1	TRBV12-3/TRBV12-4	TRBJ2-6	TGTGCCAGCAGCGCAGAACCAAACCGGGACAGGTTCTCTGGGGCCAACGTCCTGACTTTC	CASSAEPNRDRFSGANVLTF
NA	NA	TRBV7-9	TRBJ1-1	TGTGCCAGCAGCTTAGTTCCTACAGCGAACACTGAAGCTTTCTTT	CASSLVPTANTEAFF
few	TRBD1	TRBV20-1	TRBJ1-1	TGCAGCCGCACAGGGGGCACTGAAGCTTTCTTT	CSRTGGTEAFF
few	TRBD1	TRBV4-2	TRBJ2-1	TGTGCCAGCAGCCAAGACGACAGGGGTCTCGATGAGCAGTTCTTC	CASSQDDRGLDEQFF
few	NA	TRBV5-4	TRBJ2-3	TGTGCCAGCAGCTCCTGGCCGGATACGCAGTATTTT	CASSSWPDTQYF
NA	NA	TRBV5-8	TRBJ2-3	TGTGCCAGCAGATATTTTGGCACAGATACGCAGTATTTT	CASRYFGTDTQYF
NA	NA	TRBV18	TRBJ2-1	TGTGCCAGCTCACTAGCTCAGGAATACAATGAGCAGTTCTTC	CASSLAQEYNEQFF
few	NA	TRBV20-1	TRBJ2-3	TGCAGTGCGCGACCTGGGCCCCATGCAGATACGCAGTATTTT	CSARPGPHADTQYF
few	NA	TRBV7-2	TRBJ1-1	TGTGCCAGCAGCTTATTCGAGAGGACTGAAGCTTTCTTT	CASSLFERTEAFF
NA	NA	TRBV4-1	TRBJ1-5	TGCGCCAGCAGGTCGACCACCGGGACCCGTGGACAGCCCCAGCATTTT	CASRSTTGTRGQPQHF
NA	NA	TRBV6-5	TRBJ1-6	TGTGCCAGCAGCCTCCGGCGGGTCTCGGATAATTCACCCCTCCACTTT	CASSLRRVSDNSPLHF
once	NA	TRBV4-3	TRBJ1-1	TGCGCCAGCAATTCAGCGGTTGGGGGGACAACGGGAAAAGCTTTCTTT	CASNSAVGGTTGKAFF
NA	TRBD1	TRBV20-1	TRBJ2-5	TGCAGTGCTAGGAATTCCGGGACAGGGGAGGAGACCCAGTACTTC	CSARNSGTGEETQYF
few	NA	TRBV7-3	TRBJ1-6	TGTGCCAGCAGCTTAAGAGGGGGGGCACGTTCACCCCTCCACTTT	CASSLRGGARSPLHF
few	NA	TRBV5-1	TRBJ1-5	TGCGCCAGCAGCTTGGCCGGGCAGGAAAATCAGCCCCAGCATTTT	CASSLAGQENQPQHF
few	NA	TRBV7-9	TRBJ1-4	TGTGCCAGCAGCCCCCGGGGGGTGGAAAAACTGTTTTTT	CASSPRGVEKLFF
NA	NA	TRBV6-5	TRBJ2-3	TGTGCCAGCAGTTACCAGAGTCGGGTCACAGATACGCAGTATTTT	CASSYQSRVTDTQYF
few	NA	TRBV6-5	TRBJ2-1	TGTGCCAGCAGTTACTCGGTTTTGGCCCACTCCTACAATGAGCAGTTCTTC	CASSYSVLAHSYNEQFF
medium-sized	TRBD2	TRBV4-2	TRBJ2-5	TGTGCCAGCAGCCAAGAAGAGAATAGCGGGGGACACCAAGAGACCCAGTACTTC	CASSQEENSGGHQETQYF
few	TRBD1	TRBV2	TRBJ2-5	TGTGCCAGCAGACCTGACAGGGGGCCTGAAGAGACCCAGTACTTC	CASRPDRGPEETQYF
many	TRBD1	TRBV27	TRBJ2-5	TGTGCCAGCAGCCGTGACAGGGGGGGGGAGACCCAGTACTTC	CASSRDRGGETQYF
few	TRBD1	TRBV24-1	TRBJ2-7	TGTGCCACCACCTCGGGCCGGGACAGGGGCTACGAGCAGTACTTC	CATTSGRDRGYEQYF
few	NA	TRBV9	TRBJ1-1	TGTGCCAGCAGCGTTCGGACGGGGAGAGACACTGAAGCTTTCTTT	CASSVRTGRDTEAFF
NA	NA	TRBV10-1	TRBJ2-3	TGCGCCAGCAGTCCCCCTGACACAGATACGCAGTATTTT	CASSPPDTDTQYF
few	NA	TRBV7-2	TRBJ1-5	TGTGCCAGCAGTCAGCGGTACACCGTCCCCGGGCCCCAGCATTTT	CASSQRYTVPGPQHF
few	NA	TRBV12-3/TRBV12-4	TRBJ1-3	TGTGCCAGCAGTTTTTGGGTTTCCTCTGGAAACACCATATATTTT	CASSFWVSSGNTIYF
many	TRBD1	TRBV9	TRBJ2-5	TGTGCCAGCAGCACAGGACAGGGATTGACCCAGTACTTC	CASSTGQGLTQYF
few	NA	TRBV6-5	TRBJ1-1	TGTGCCAGCAGCCACCCCGTCGCTGGTGAAGCTTTCTTT	CASSHPVAGEAFF
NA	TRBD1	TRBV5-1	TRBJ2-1	TGCGCCAGCAACCCGGGACAGGGATACAATGAGCAGTTCTTC	CASNPGQGYNEQFF
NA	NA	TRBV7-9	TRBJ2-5	TGTGCCAGCAGCCCCCCCGTCGTTCCGACCCAGTACTTC	CASSPPVVPTQYF
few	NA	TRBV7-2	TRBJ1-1	TGTGCCAGCAGCGGAACAGGGATGAACACTGAAGCTTTCTTT	CASSGTGMNTEAFF
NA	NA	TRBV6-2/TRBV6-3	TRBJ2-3	TGTGCCAGCAGTTACCTGGTTTCCGCAGATACGCAGTATTTT	CASSYLVSADTQYF
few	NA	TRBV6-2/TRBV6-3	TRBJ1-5	TGTGCCAGCAGCAGGACACTCCGGGACCAGCCCCAGCATTTT	CASSRTLRDQPQHF
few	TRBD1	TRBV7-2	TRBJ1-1	TGTGCCAGCAGCAGAAGGGACAGAGGGAACACTGAAGCTTTCTTT	CASSRRDRGNTEAFF
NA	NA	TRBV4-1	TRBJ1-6	TGCGCCAGCAGCCAAGAGGCCCGGACTGCTAATTCACCCCTCCACTTT	CASSQEARTANSPLHF
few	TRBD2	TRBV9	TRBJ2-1	TGTGCCAGCAGCCTTAGCGGGGGGTACAATGAGCAGTTCTTC	CASSLSGGYNEQFF